A selection of T cell receptor beta chains follows, all from one sample in a study of human T cells and chemical hapten exposure. TCRdb re-analysed the RACE reads in MiXCR, keeping a single row per CDR3 protein. This sample has about 100,000 distinct CDR3 sequences, with 10% to 13% found just once. This material consisted of whole blood, taken in connection with sensitization to the hapten diphenylcyclopropenone (DPC). Receptor source: a man in his forties with alopecia areata. Some clones in this sample may be carry-over from other donors' samples. Each CDR3 is given with its conserved first and last residue. Size tells how often a clone was seen (once, few, many) or the class of an expanded clone, and some rows leave it out.

V gene,clone size,J gene,CDR3 length,CDR3 protein
TRBV5-6,NA,TRBJ1-6,13,CASGDPTRSPLHF
TRBV15,NA,TRBJ2-1,15,CAISPAADSYNEQFF
TRBV19,NA,TRBJ2-2,15,CASSILASDTGELFF
TRBV29-1,NA,TRBJ1-4,10,CSVGDEKLFF
TRBV7-3,NA,TRBJ2-3,17,CASSLGLRLLSTDTQYF
TRBV27,many,TRBJ1-6,17,CASRLPGDRGRNSPLHF
TRBV27,NA,TRBJ1-4,14,CASRPGTGLGKLFF
TRBV29-1,NA,TRBJ1-1,13,CSVVGQQNTEAFF
TRBV5-1,NA,TRBJ1-2,13,CASSLDGDYGYTF
TRBV20-1,once,TRBJ2-7,13,CSALAGGPPEQYF
TRBV6-5,few,TRBJ1-1,12,CASSYGGAEAFF
TRBV2,few,TRBJ1-2,14,CASSPPTGLSGYTF
TRBV7-3,NA,TRBJ2-2,13,CASSSFNTGELFF
TRBV7-2,many,TRBJ2-5,12,CASSLYQETQYF
TRBV12-3/TRBV12-4,few,TRBJ1-2,15,CASSFSDGNSAGYTF
TRBV20-1,many,TRBJ1-2,13,CSASSGGGYGYTF
TRBV20-1,many,TRBJ2-3,17,CSARERAGGVITDTQYF
TRBV4-3,NA,TRBJ2-5,13,CASSQDLEGTQYF
TRBV29-1,NA,TRBJ2-2,13,CSVGSSYTGELFF
TRBV6-2/TRBV6-3,few,TRBJ2-7,15,CASIQPGSASYEQYF
TRBV5-4,NA,TRBJ1-2,16,CASSLVAGRRGYGYTF
TRBV20-1,NA,TRBJ2-1,16,CSARDPLALSYNEQFF
TRBV7-2,NA,TRBJ2-7,14,CASSLSGQSYEQYF
TRBV12-5,few,TRBJ2-3,14,CASGLGTSTDTQYF
TRBV28,few,TRBJ1-4,14,CASSSSGHYEKLFF
TRBV29-1,few,TRBJ2-2,14,CSVDAGTRTGELFF
TRBV5-6,few,TRBJ1-1,15,CASTPKDRGETEAFF
TRBV6-2/TRBV6-3,many,TRBJ1-1,13,CASSLRQNTEAFF
TRBV7-6,NA,TRBJ2-1,17,CASSQLAPARWEDEQFF
TRBV6-1,NA,TRBJ2-1,14,CASSEASDRLGQFF
TRBV28,few,TRBJ2-7,12,CASSLSDYEQYF
TRBV20-1,few,TRBJ1-2,14,CSARSLPPAYGYTF
TRBV28,many,TRBJ2-3,14,CASSSGWLTDTQYF
TRBV7-9,many,TRBJ1-5,15,CASSGPGTGSKPQHF
TRBV27,many,TRBJ2-5,13,CASSHRARETQYF
TRBV20-1,few,TRBJ2-3,15,CSAGRLAGGPHTQYF